The present T cell receptor beta chain was sequenced within a study of blood T cell repertoires in COVID-19. About the study: Whether acute or convalescent, the COVID-19 samples came from the United States, Italy and Spain. Sample material is recorded as cDNA or gDNA derived from T cells, B-cell-depleted T cells, or PBMCs.

Seattle's enrolled individuals joined amid active infection and were then monitored longitudinally. CDR1 and CDR2 (germline): SGDLS, YYNGEE. V dropped 1 base and J dropped 5 bases, with 13 bases sitting between them. The CDR3 is 16 residues long. Source study methods: Estimation of nucleated cell counts was performed using reference gene primer amplification. Method: immunoSEQ multiplex PCR; TCRdb's copy keeps in-frame clones and lacks some. That table supplies the V and J calls and clone size; D and trimming were determined from the DNA. The sample lists some 180,000 clones; over 80% were seen once. This TCR was recovered from a woman in her sixties with COVID-19, enrolled during active disease. V and J are TRBV9 and TRBJ1-6; perhaps TRBD1 as D (6 bases). Sequencing was carried out using peripheral blood. Here the CDR3 reads CASSVRPTGDNSPLHF. The CDR3 coding sequence is TGTGCCAGCAGCGTACGACCGACAGGCGATAATTCACCCCTCCACTTT.